This T cell receptor beta chain comes out of a study of T-cell reconstitution after alpha-beta-depleted transplantation in children. Germline V gene data show CDR1 as LGHDT and CDR2 as YNNKEL (reference sequence). The V gene lost 8 bases and the J gene lost 1 base, with 16 bases spanning the gap. The CDR3 has 15 amino acids. Study-wide results and limits: There were some patients whose high TCRbeta diversity at day 60 came from surviving recipient T cells and thymic progenitors. It was newly produced T cells that mostly accounted for T-cell counts and diversity one year after transplant.

As regards this clonotype: Its antigen is still unknown.

The authors prepared the TCRbeta library with unique molecular identifiers. MiXCR, applied by TCRdb to the PCR reads, yields one record per CDR3 protein. This table has under 750,000 distinct CDR3 sequences, 20% to 25% appearing once. The sequencing here drew on PBMCs, mostly from graft donor cells, taken 360 days after TCRalphabeta/CD19-depleted stem cell transplant. The chain has TRBV3-1 and TRBJ2-3; D call uncertain. The TCR was taken from a boy in the first two years of life who had a stem cell transplant for acute myeloid leukemia, so the T cells may come from the graft donor. The CDR3 protein is CASCRPSIGTDTQYF. The CDR3 bases are TGTGCCAGCTGCCGACCGTCGATCGGCACAGATACGCAGTATTTT.